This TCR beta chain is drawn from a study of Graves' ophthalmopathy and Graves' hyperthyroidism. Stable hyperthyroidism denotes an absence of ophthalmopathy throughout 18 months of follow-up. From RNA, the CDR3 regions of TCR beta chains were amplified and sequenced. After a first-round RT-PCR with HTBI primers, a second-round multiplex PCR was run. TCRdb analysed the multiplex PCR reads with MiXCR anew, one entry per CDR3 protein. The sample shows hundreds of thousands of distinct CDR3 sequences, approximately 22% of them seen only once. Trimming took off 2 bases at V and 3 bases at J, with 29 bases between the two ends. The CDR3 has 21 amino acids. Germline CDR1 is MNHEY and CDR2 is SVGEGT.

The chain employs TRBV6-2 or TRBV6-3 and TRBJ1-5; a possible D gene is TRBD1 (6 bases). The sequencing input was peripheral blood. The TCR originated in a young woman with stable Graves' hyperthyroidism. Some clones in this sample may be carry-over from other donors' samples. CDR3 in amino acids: CASSYDQSKGGDASNNQPQHF. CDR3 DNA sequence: TGTGCCAGCAGTTACGACCAGAGCAAAGGGGGAGACGCTTCTAACAATCAGCCCCAGCATTTT.